This T cell receptor (beta chain) was sequenced for a study of CD8 T cells in Susac syndrome. When the RNA was reverse transcribed, random hexamers were used with an input of roughly 0.45 to 1 ug. An immunoSEQ multiplex PCR amplified TCR beta CDR3 over 54 Vbeta and 13 Jbeta. MiXCR, applied by TCRdb to the immunoSEQ multiplex PCR reads, yields one record per CDR3 protein. The sample records about 160,000 distinct CDR3 sequences, approximately 92% being singletons. High-throughput TCR beta sequencing covered peripheral CD8+ and CD4+ T cells. FACS enriched CD8+ TEMRA cells, while bulk CD8+ and CD4+ were negatively isolated. The sample taken for sequencing was CD4+ T cells from PBMCs. This TCR came from a human donor in good health.

CDR3 residues: CASSLRQNYGYTF. The CDR3 DNA reads as TGTGCCAGCAGCCTCAGACAGAACTATGGCTACACCTTC. J is TRBJ1-2 and V is TRBV5-4; D possibly corresponds to TRBD1 (5 bases). Trimming stripped 4 bases from V and 2 bases from J, with 9 bases between. Per the germline V gene, CDR1 is SGHNT and CDR2 is YYREEE (reference sequence). The CDR3 is made up of 13 amino acids.